These T cell receptor beta chains were read from a single sample in a study of cytomegalovirus exposure and HLA in healthy donors. Repertoires were generated with immunoSEQ multiplex PCR, while TCRdb's copy carries only in-frame clones and drops some. The profile shows more than 95,000 clones, approximately 14% of them singletons. Sequencing was carried out using PBMCs. The receptor set was obtained from a female donor in good health and CMV-seronegative. The CDR3 runs from the conserved cysteine through the conserved F or W. D genes are given only for firm matches. A clone size is listed for some rows: how often the clone was seen (once, few, many), or a class if it is expanded.

clone size	D gene	V gene	J gene	CDR3 DNA	CDR3 protein
-	TRBD1	TRBV2	TRBJ1-6	TGTGCCAGCAGTGGGGACAGGGTAAACAATAATTCACCCCTCCACTTT	CASSGDRVNNNSPLHF
few	-	TRBV30	TRBJ2-2	TGTGCCTGGAGTGTAGGACTCCCGGGGTCCGGGGAGCTGTTTTTT	CAWSVGLPGSGELFF
-	-	TRBV28	TRBJ1-1	TGTGCCAGCAGGATAGGAGGTGAGAACACTGAAGCTTTCTTT	CASRIGGENTEAFF
-	-	TRBV28	TRBJ1-2	TGTGCCAGCAGTTTAGCACAGATGACCTATGGCTACACCTTC	CASSLAQMTYGYTF
-	-	TRBV2	TRBJ1-3	TGTGCCAGCAGTGTGAGGTGGTCTGGAAACACCATATATTTT	CASSVRWSGNTIYF
-	-	TRBV6-5	TRBJ1-4	TGTGCCAGCAGTTCCCGACAGTCAACTAATGAAAAACTGTTTTTT	CASSSRQSTNEKLFF
-	TRBD2	TRBV2	TRBJ2-7	TGTGCCAGCCGACTAGCGGCCCCCTACGAGCAGTACTTC	CASRLAAPYEQYF
few	-	TRBV11-2	TRBJ1-2	TGTGCCAGCAGCCGCGAACAGGGACCCTCCTATGGCTACACCTTC	CASSREQGPSYGYTF
few	TRBD1	TRBV5-1	TRBJ2-5	TGCGCCAGCAGCTCATCCACAGGGGACCGGGAGACCCAGTACTTC	CASSSSTGDRETQYF
-	-	TRBV4-1	TRBJ2-6	TGCGCCAGCAGCCTCCTGGGAGCTGGGGCCAACGTCCTGACTTTC	CASSLLGAGANVLTF
-	-	TRBV19	TRBJ2-6	TGTGCCACCGCGGGTTCTGGGGCCAACGTCCTGACTTTC	CATAGSGANVLTF
-	TRBD1	TRBV4-3	TRBJ2-7	TGCGCCAGCAGCCAGGCGGACAGGGGGGCCTACGAGCAGTACTTC	CASSQADRGAYEQYF
few	-	TRBV6-1	TRBJ2-7	TGTGCCAGCAGACAAGGGGGAGAGCCATACGAGCAGTACTTC	CASRQGGEPYEQYF
-	TRBD1	TRBV30	TRBJ1-5	TGTGCCTGGAGTATACAGGGGAACCAGCCCCAGCATTTT	CAWSIQGNQPQHF
few	TRBD1	TRBV29-1	TRBJ1-6	TGCAGCGTGGGACAGGGAGGGGCGCATTCACCCCTCCACTTT	CSVGQGGAHSPLHF
-	-	TRBV27	TRBJ2-4	TGTGCCAGCAGTCGACACTCAGATGGGGCCAAAAACATTCAGTACTTC	CASSRHSDGAKNIQYF
-	-	TRBV28	TRBJ1-5	TGTGCCAGCAGTTATGAGAGACTCAGATATAGCAATCAGCCCCAGCATTTT	CASSYERLRYSNQPQHF
-	-	TRBV12-5	TRBJ1-3	TGTGCTAGTGGTTTGGTACCCGTAGCTGGAAACACCATATATTTT	CASGLVPVAGNTIYF
-	-	TRBV2	TRBJ2-7	TGTGCCAGCAGTGGGACAGCCTCCTACGAGCAGTACTTC	CASSGTASYEQYF
-	TRBD1	TRBV7-2	TRBJ2-7	TGTGCCAGCAGCGCTCCCGGGACAGTTTACGAGCAGTACTTC	CASSAPGTVYEQYF
few	TRBD2	TRBV11-2	TRBJ2-7	TGTGCCAGCAGTCTCGGCGGACTAGCGGGTCTCTACGAGCAGTACTTC	CASSLGGLAGLYEQYF
few	TRBD2	TRBV7-9	TRBJ2-5	TGTGCCAGCGGTGGCCCGGGACCGGGAGGGCCGGGAGAGACCCAGTACTTC	CASGGPGPGGPGETQYF
-	-	TRBV7-8	TRBJ2-3	TGTGCCAGCAGCTTAGTTTTTGGGGGGGCCTACTGGACAGATACGCAGTATTTT	CASSLVFGGAYWTDTQYF
-	TRBD1	TRBV10-3	TRBJ1-1	TGTGCCATCAGTGAACGTCAGGGGGAAACTGAAGCTTTCTTT	CAISERQGETEAFF
few	TRBD2	TRBV9	TRBJ2-2	TGTGCCAGCAGCGTAGTTCGGGGAGGGCGGACCGGGGAGCTGTTTTTT	CASSVVRGGRTGELFF
-	-	TRBV5-1	TRBJ2-2	TGCGCCAGCAGCTTGGAGGGGTACGCGGACACCGGGGAGCTGTTTTTT	CASSLEGYADTGELFF
-	TRBD2	TRBV4-3	TRBJ2-1	TGCGCCAGCAGCCAAGATCCAGCGGGGGGGCCTCTCGCGGTCGATGAGCAGTTCTTC	CASSQDPAGGPLAVDEQFF
-	TRBD1	TRBV9	TRBJ2-3	TGTGCCAGCAGCGTAGAGTGGACAGGGGTTGGCACAGATACGCAGTATTTT	CASSVEWTGVGTDTQYF
few	-	TRBV10-3	TRBJ1-1	TGTGCCATCAGTGTCACAGGGTTCCCACAAGCTTTCTTT	CAISVTGFPQAFF
few	-	TRBV4-2	TRBJ2-7	TGTGCCAGCAGCCAAGATGGCAGCGGGTTATCCTACGAGCAGTACTTC	CASSQDGSGLSYEQYF
few	-	TRBV5-4	TRBJ1-1	TGTGCCAGCAGGCAGGTCTCGAACACTGAAGCTTTCTTT	CASRQVSNTEAFF
-	-	TRBV28	TRBJ2-2	TGTGCCGGACTCACGCGGGACGGGGAGCTGTTTTTT	CAGLTRDGELFF
few	-	TRBV18	TRBJ2-5	TGTGCCAGCTCACGAGGGAAAAACGGGGAGACCCAGTACTTC	CASSRGKNGETQYF
-	-	TRBV30	TRBJ1-6	TGTGCCTGGACCCCGGGACTGGTTAATTCACCCCTCCACTTT	CAWTPGLVNSPLHF
few	-	TRBV5-1	TRBJ2-4	TGCGCCAGCAGCCCCCTAACGACAGGAGAGAAAAACATTCAGTACTTC	CASSPLTTGEKNIQYF
few	-	TRBV19	TRBJ1-4	TGTGCCAGTAGTGCCCGGGAGTTGGGTGAAAAACTGTTTTTT	CASSARELGEKLFF
few	TRBD2	TRBV29-1	TRBJ2-7	TGCAGCGTTGTTCTAGCGGGGGGTTCCTACGAGCAGTACTTC	CSVVLAGGSYEQYF
few	-	TRBV30	TRBJ1-3	TGTGCCTGGGACGACACAGGGTCCTTCTCTGGAAACACCATATATTTT	CAWDDTGSFSGNTIYF
-	TRBD1	TRBV6-1	TRBJ1-5	TGTGCCAGCACTAGGGACAGAAACAATCAGCCCCAGCATTTT	CASTRDRNNQPQHF
few	-	TRBV2	TRBJ2-3	TGTGCCAGCTCAATTGGGGCTAGCACAGATACGCAGTATTTT	CASSIGASTDTQYF
-	-	TRBV4-2	TRBJ1-2	TGTGCCAGCAGCCAAGGGACAAGCTATGGCTACACCTTC	CASSQGTSYGYTF
few	TRBD1	TRBV19	TRBJ2-1	TGTGCCAGTGTCCCCCCGGGACAGGGGGACAATGAGCAGTTCTTC	CASVPPGQGDNEQFF
-	TRBD1	TRBV7-9	TRBJ2-7	TGTGCCAGCAGCAAACAGGGGGCATCCTACGAGCAGTACTTC	CASSKQGASYEQYF
few	TRBD2	TRBV4-3	TRBJ2-1	TGCGCCAGCAGACCCGGGCTAGCGGGGCACTATAACAATGAGCAGTTCTTC	CASRPGLAGHYNNEQFF
few	TRBD1	TRBV5-6	TRBJ1-2	TGTGCCAGCAGGTCGGGACAGTTTTATGGCTACACCTTC	CASRSGQFYGYTF
-	TRBD1	TRBV28	TRBJ1-1	TGTGCCAGCAGTAGGCTGACAGGGAGTGAGGAAGCTTTCTTT	CASSRLTGSEEAFF
-	-	TRBV2	TRBJ1-1	TGTGCCAGCAGTGATCCGGGGGACCGGTATTCCCCTACCCAGAATGAAGCTTTCTTT	CASSDPGDRYSPTQNEAFF
-	-	TRBV28	TRBJ1-4	TGTGCCAGCAGGAGAGCCGGAGCTAATGAAAAACTGTTTTTT	CASRRAGANEKLFF
-	TRBD1	TRBV2	TRBJ1-3	TGTGCCAGCAGTGAAGGACAGGGGTTTACCACCATATATTTT	CASSEGQGFTTIYF
-	TRBD1	TRBV27	TRBJ2-5	TGTGCCAGCAGCCCCGGACAGGCCGGGGAGACCCAGTACTTC	CASSPGQAGETQYF
-	TRBD1	TRBV29-1	TRBJ2-1	TGCAGCGTTGATGCGGACAGGGGTTACAATGAGCAGTTCTTC	CSVDADRGYNEQFF